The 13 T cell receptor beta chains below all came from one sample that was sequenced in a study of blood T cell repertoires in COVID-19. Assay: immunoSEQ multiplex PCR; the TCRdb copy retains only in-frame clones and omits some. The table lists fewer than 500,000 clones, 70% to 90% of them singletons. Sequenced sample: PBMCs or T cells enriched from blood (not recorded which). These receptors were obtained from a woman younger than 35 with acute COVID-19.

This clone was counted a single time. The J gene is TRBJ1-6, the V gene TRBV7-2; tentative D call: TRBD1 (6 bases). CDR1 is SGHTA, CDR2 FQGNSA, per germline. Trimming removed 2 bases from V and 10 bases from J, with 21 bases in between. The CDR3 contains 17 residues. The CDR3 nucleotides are TGTGCCAGCAGCTTAATGGCAGGGGCCCAACTGGGATCACCCCTCCACTTT. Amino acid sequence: CASSLMAGAQLGSPLHF.

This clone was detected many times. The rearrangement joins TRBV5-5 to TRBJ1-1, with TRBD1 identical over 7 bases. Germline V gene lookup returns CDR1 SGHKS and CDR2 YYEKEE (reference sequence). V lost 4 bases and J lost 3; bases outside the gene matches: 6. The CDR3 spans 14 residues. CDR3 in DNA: TGTGCCAGCAGCGCACAGGGGCAGGACACTGAAGCTTTCTTT. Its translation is CASSAQGQDTEAFF.

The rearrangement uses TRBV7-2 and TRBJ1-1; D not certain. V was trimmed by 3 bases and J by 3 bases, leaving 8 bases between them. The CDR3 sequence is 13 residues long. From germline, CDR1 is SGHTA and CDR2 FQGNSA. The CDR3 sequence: CASSFKRDTEAFF. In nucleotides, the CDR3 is TGTGCCAGCAGCTTTAAGAGGGACACTGAAGCTTTCTTT.

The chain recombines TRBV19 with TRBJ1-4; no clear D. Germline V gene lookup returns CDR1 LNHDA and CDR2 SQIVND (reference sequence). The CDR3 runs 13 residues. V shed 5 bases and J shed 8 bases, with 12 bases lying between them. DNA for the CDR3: TGTGCCAGTAGTCGCAATGGGCAGGAAAAACTGTTTTTT. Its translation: CASSRNGQEKLFF.

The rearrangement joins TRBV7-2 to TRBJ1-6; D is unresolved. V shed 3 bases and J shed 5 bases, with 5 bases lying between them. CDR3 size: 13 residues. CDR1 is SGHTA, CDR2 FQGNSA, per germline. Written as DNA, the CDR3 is TGTGCCAGCAGCTTCTTTGATAATTCACCCCTCCACTTT. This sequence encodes CASSFFDNSPLHF.

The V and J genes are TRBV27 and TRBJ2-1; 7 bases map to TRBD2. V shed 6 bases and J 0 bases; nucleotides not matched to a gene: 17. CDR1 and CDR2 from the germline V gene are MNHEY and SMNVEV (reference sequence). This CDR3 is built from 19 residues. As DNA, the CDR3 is TGTGCCAGCAGCTACTTACGGGGAGGGTCCGGAAGCTCCTACAATGAGCAGTTCTTC. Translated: CASSYLRGGSGSSYNEQFF.

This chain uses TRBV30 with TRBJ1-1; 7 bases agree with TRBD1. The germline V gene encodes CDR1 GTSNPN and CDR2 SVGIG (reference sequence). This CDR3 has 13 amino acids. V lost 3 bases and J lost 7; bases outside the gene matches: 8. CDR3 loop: CAWREGRGREAFF. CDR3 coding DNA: TGTGCCTGGAGGGAGGGAAGGGGGCGTGAAGCTTTCTTT.

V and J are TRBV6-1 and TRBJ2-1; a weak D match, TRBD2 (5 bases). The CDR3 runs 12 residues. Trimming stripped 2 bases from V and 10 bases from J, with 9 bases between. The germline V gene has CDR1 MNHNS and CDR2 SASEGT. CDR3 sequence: CASSEKLVEQFF. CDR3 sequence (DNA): TGTGCCAGCAGTGAAAAACTAGTAGAGCAGTTCTTC.

CDR3 DNA sequence: TGCGCCAGCAGTAGACTAGCGGGACTAGAAAGCTACGAGCAGTACTTC. It is translated as CASSRLAGLESYEQYF. V is TRBV5-1 and J is TRBJ2-7; 11 nucleotides line up with TRBD2. The CDR3 spans 16 residues. Germline lookup yields CDR1 SGHRS and CDR2 YFSETQ. V gave up 5 bases and J gave up 3 bases; unmatched junction bases: 10. Combining the CDR3 with reference TRBV5-1 and TRBJ2-7 gives the whole variable domain KAGVTQTPRYLIKTRGQQVTLSCSPISGHRSVSWYQQTPGQGLQFLFEYFSETQRNKGNFPGRFSGRQFSNSRSEMNVSTLELGDSALYLCASSRLAGLESYEQYFGPGTRLTVT.

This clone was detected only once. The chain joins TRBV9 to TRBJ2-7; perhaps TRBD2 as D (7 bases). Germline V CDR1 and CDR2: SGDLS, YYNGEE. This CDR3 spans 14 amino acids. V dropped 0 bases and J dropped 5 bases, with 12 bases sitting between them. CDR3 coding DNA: TGTGCCAGCAGCGTAGAGGGGGGGAGCCACGAGCAGTACTTC. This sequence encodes CASSVEGGSHEQYF. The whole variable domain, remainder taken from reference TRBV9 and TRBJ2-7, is DSGVTQTPKHLITATGQRVTLRCSPRSGDLSVYWYQQSLDQGLQFLIQYYNGEERAKGNILERFSAQQFPDLHSELNLSSLELGDSALYFCASSVEGGSHEQYFGPGTRLTVT.

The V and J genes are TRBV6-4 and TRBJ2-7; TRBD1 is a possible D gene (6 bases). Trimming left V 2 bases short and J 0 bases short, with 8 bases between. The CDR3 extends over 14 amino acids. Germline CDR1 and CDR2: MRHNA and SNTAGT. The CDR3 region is CASSDRTDSYEQYF. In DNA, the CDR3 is TGTGCCAGCAGTGACCGGACAGACTCCTACGAGCAGTACTTC.

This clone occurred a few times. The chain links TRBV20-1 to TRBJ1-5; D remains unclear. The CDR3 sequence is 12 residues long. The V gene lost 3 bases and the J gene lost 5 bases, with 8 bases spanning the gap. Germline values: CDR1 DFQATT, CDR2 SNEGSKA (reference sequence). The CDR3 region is CSASRGYQPQHF. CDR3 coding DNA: TGCAGTGCTAGTAGAGGATATCAGCCCCAGCATTTT.

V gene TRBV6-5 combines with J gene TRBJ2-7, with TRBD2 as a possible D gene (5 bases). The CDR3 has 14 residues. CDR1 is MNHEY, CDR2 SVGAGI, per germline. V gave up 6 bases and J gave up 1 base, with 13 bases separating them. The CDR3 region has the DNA TGTGCCAGCAGGTATGGGAGTACTTCCTACGAGCAGTACTTC. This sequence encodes CASRYGSTSYEQYF.